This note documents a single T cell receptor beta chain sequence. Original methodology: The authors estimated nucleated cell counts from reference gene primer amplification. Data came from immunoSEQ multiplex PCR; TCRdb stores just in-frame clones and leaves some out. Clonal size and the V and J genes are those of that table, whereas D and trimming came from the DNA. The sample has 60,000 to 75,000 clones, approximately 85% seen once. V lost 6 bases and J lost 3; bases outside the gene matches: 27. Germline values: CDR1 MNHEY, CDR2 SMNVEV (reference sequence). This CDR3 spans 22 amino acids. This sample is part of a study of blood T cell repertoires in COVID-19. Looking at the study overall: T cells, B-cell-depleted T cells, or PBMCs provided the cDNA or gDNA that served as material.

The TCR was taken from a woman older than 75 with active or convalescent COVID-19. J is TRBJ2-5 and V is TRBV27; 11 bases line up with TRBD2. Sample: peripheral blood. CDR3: CASSIHSHPPNTSGGSEETQYF. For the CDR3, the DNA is TGTGCCAGCAGCATACACTCCCATCCTCCAAACACTAGCGGGGGCTCCGAAGAGACCCAGTACTTC.